The entry below describes one TCR beta chain. This clonotype was counted a few times. Its target antigen remains unknown. Base qualities are missing; no much larger clone stands one base away. Taken from the germline V gene, the CDR1 and CDR2 loops are KGHSH and LQKENI. The germline V and J ends show losses of 10 bases and 7 bases respectively, and no gene match explains 9 bases of the junction. From cysteine to phenylalanine, the CDR3 is 13 amino acids long. Only the CDR3 part of the read is kept: 39 bases, read in frame from the first base. The data are from a study of T-cell memory formation after mild COVID-19 (dated by TCRdb to the early 2020s). Concerning the study at large: TCR sequence clusters from the two donors were found to be largely donor specific. Two young, previously healthy adult volunteers made up the cohort, one male and one female. In two donors, T-cell clones that expanded and contracted after mild COVID-19 were tracked by sequencing TCRalpha and TCRbeta repertoires over time.

Ficoll-Paque density gradient centrifugation was the method used to isolate PBMCs. Summary of the overall study and its limitations: The detection of some responding clones in pre-infection memory suggests that pre-existing cross-reactive memory T cells joined the SARS-CoV-2 response. The study included only two mild cases, and larger cohorts that include severe cases with pre-infection samples were judged to be necessary. SARS-CoV-2 specificity was not confirmed for the second-wave clones peaking on day 37. Clones contracting from day 15 to 85 had balanced CD4/CD8 phenotypes, while a second wave expanding from day 15 to 37 was biased towards CD4+. Contracting CD4+ clones were located mainly in the CM and EM memory subsets, whereas CD8+ clones were found to be enriched in EMRA.

The listed sequencing device is Illumina NovaSeq 6000. TCRalpha and TCRbeta cDNA libraries were constructed by 5'RACE with constant-segment primers, with sample barcodes and unique molecular identifiers being introduced. Trizol reagent was used to extract RNA from every sample. Library amplification was performed in two PCR steps, and a second sample barcode and Illumina TruSeq adapters were introduced in the second step. The libraries were sequenced on an Illumina NovaSeq using 2 x 150 bp paired-end reads. In the original analysis: With migec v1.2.7, reads were demultiplexed and then collapsed into UMI-guided consensus sequences. Using mixcr v2.1.11, UMI consensuses were aligned to TRA and TRB V and J templates and then assembled into clonotypes. A clonotype was counted as expanded or contracted only if both edgeR and NoisET called the change significant, with noise models trained on biological replicates. For edgeR calls, a false discovery rate-adjusted p below 0.01 and a log2 fold-change threshold of 1 were applied. As an exploratory analysis of dynamics, max-normalized trajectories of the 1000 most abundant clonotypes were examined with PCA combined with hierarchical clustering. Separately sequenced CD4+ and CD8+ repertoires were used to assign a CD4 or CD8 phenotype to each responding clone. Through fastp at Q25 and MiXCR, TCRdb rebuilt clones from the public reads, retaining in-frame beta chains. Merged by CDR3 protein, the rows form single entries marked with the most common genes and DNA. These V and J calls derive from TCRdb rather than the authors' analysis. This sample lists under 300,000 distinct CDR3 sequences; about 17% were detected once. Of the sample, 22% falls within the top ten clones.

The sample comprised PBMCs or a T cell subset sorted from them (not recorded which). The rearrangement joined TRBV18 to TRBJ1-5; 8 junctional bases match TRBD1. The sequence came from a young man who had mild COVID-19 (a few samples of this study predate the infection). The sample titles of this study are shuffled in the database, so cell type and time point are left out; the donor was told from shared clones. The DNA reads TGTGCCACCTCTGAGGACAGGGCCCAGCCCCAGCATTTT. Its translation reads: CATSEDRAQPQHF.